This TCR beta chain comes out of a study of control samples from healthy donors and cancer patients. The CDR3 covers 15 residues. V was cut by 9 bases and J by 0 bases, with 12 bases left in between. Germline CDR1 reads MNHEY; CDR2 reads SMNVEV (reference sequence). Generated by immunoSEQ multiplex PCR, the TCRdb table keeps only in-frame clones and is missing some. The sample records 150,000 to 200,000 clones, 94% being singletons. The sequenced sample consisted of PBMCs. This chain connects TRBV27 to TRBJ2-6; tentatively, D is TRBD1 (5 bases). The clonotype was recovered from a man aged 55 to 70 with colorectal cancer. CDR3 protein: CASCDSSSGANVLTF. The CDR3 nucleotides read TGTGCCAGTTGCGACAGCTCCTCTGGGGCCAACGTCCTGACTTTC.